The sequence of this TCR beta chain was determined in a study of blood T cell repertoires in COVID-19. Assay: immunoSEQ multiplex PCR; the TCRdb copy retains only in-frame clones and omits some. Counted here are some 460,000 clones, roughly nine tenths occurring once; the ten biggest clones make up 0.7%. Trimming took 5 bases from V and 9 from J; bases not matched to a gene: 7. The CDR3 totals 12 residues. The germline V gene encodes CDR1 MNHEY and CDR2 SVGAGI. The sample was PBMCs or T cells enriched from blood (not recorded which). This chain joins TRBV6-5 and TRBJ2-7; 7 nucleotides line up with TRBD1. The TCR was taken from a woman between 18 and 29 years old who had recovered from COVID-19. Here the CDR3 DNA reads TGTGCCAGCAGTCGAGGGGACAGTGGGCAGTACTTC. Translation gives CASSRGDSGQYF.